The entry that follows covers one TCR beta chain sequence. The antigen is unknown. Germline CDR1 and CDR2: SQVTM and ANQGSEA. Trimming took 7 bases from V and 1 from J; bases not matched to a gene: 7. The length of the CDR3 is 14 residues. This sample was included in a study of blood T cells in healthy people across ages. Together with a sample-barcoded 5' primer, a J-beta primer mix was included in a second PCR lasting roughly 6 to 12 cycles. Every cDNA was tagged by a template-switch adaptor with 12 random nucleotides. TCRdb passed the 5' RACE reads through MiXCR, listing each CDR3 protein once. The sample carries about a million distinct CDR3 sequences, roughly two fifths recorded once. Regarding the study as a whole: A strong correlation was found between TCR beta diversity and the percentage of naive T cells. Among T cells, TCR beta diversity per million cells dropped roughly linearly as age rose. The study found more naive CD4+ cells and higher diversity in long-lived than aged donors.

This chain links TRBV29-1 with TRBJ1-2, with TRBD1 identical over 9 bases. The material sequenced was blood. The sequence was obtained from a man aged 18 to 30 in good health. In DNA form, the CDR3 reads TGCAGCGCCGGCCGGACAGGGGTTAACTATGGCTACACCTTC. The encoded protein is CSAGRTGVNYGYTF.